A selection of T cell receptor beta chains follows, all from one sample in a study of a mutant IDH1 vaccine in newly diagnosed glioma. This table comes from immunoSEQ multiplex PCR, and its TCRdb copy is limited to in-frame clones, with some not included. The table shows about 53,000 clones, with roughly 77% occurring only once. These TCRs are of unknown antigen specificity. This material consisted of PBMCs, taken from a glioma patient whose treatment included an IDH1 peptide vaccine. The receptors come from a woman between 35 and 50 years old with glioma. Some clones in this sample may be carry-over from other donors' samples. The CDR3 runs from the conserved cysteine through the conserved F or W. A clone size is listed for some rows: how often the clone was seen (once, few, many), or a class if it is expanded.

v_call: TRBV19
clone_size: .
j_call: TRBJ2-2
cdr3_aa: CASSIQLGSGTGELFF

v_call: TRBV7-2
clone_size: .
j_call: TRBJ2-5
cdr3_aa: CASSLRVWETQYF

v_call: TRBV7-2
clone_size: .
j_call: TRBJ2-5
cdr3_aa: CASRRGGAGGETQYF

v_call: TRBV6-5
clone_size: .
j_call: TRBJ2-5
cdr3_aa: CASSYLGAGETQYF

v_call: TRBV7-2
clone_size: .
j_call: TRBJ1-2
cdr3_aa: CASSLNLGNYGYTF

v_call: TRBV19
clone_size: .
j_call: TRBJ1-5
cdr3_aa: CASSMGQLQPQHF

v_call: TRBV7-9
clone_size: few
j_call: TRBJ2-7
cdr3_aa: CASSSTSGGFNEQYF

v_call: TRBV6-5
clone_size: once
j_call: TRBJ1-2
cdr3_aa: CASTRTLGRGGYTF

v_call: TRBV2
clone_size: few
j_call: TRBJ2-2
cdr3_aa: CASRLRQGAAGELFF

v_call: TRBV30
clone_size: .
j_call: TRBJ1-2
cdr3_aa: CAWTAATEGGYTF

v_call: TRBV4-1
clone_size: .
j_call: TRBJ1-6
cdr3_aa: CASSQERLGIPYNSPLHF

v_call: TRBV7-2
clone_size: .
j_call: TRBJ2-2
cdr3_aa: CASSLVRGGRNTGELFF

v_call: TRBV6-5
clone_size: .
j_call: TRBJ2-7
cdr3_aa: CASSYFYEQYF

v_call: TRBV30
clone_size: .
j_call: TRBJ1-6
cdr3_aa: CAWSVSDRGGFSPLHF

v_call: TRBV10-1
clone_size: .
j_call: TRBJ2-3
cdr3_aa: CASTRDSGADTQYF

v_call: TRBV7-2
clone_size: .
j_call: TRBJ1-2
cdr3_aa: CASSFGVNYGYTF

v_call: TRBV20-1
clone_size: .
j_call: TRBJ1-2
cdr3_aa: CSARSPGYTF

v_call: TRBV27
clone_size: .
j_call: TRBJ1-1
cdr3_aa: CASSPGGGGYAEAFF

v_call: TRBV6-5
clone_size: .
j_call: TRBJ1-1
cdr3_aa: CASSPTDSLFTEAFF

v_call: TRBV5-5
clone_size: .
j_call: TRBJ1-1
cdr3_aa: CASSWAGIGLNTEAFF